This T cell receptor beta chain was retrieved from a study of blood T cells in healthy people across ages. Study-wide results and caveats: TCR beta diversity was tightly associated with the proportion of naive T cells. Considered underestimates were the diversity estimates obtained from one million T cells.

The CDR3 is made up of 13 amino acids. The germline V and J ends were trimmed by 6 bases and 2 bases, with 11 bases remaining between them. Germline V lookup: CDR1 DFQATT, CDR2 SNEGSKA (reference sequence). With a J-beta primer mix and a sample-barcoded 5' primer, a second PCR ran about 7 to 12 cycles. Every sample produced at least 2.5 million CDR3-containing paired-end reads. TCRdb passed the 5' RACE reads through MiXCR, listing each CDR3 protein once. This table has about 1,500,000 distinct CDR3 sequences, roughly 45% appearing once. The donors, aged about 6 to 90, were healthy Caucasians from Russia. This clonotype was observed a handful of times. Its target is unknown.

The clonotype originates from a woman younger than 35 in good health. This sequence joins TRBV20-1 and TRBJ2-1, with D unclear. Sequenced sample: blood. In nucleotides, the CDR3 is TGCAGTGCGCCCACCAGCACCTACAATGAGCAGTTCTTC. Protein sequence: CSAPTSTYNEQFF.